The 10 T cell receptor beta chains below all came from one sample that was sequenced in a study of blood T cell repertoires in COVID-19. This table comes from immunoSEQ multiplex PCR, and its TCRdb copy is limited to in-frame clones, with some not included. The sample holds 350,000 to 450,000 clones; approximately 81% are singletons and the top ten take 3.5% to 4%. Sequencing input: peripheral blood. The source is a woman aged 18-30 years with acute or convalescent COVID-19.

The chain combines TRBV9 with TRBJ2-7; the D is unclear. Trimming pared 0 bases from V and 3 bases from J, leaving 10 bases between. The CDR3 has 14 residues. The germline V gene encodes CDR1 SGDLS and CDR2 YYNGEE. CDR3 sequence (DNA): TGTGCCAGCAGCGTAGGGCAGCCGGGCTACGAGCAGTACTTC. Translating gives CASSVGQPGYEQYF.

The V call is TRBV19, the J call TRBJ1-3; no clear D gene. Germline CDR1 is LNHDA and CDR2 is SQIVND (reference sequence). Trimming cost V 4 bases and J 0 bases, with 25 bases left between them. This CDR3 is 20 amino acids long. The CDR3 sequence is CASSTKLQQINGSSGNTIYF. Here the CDR3 DNA reads TGTGCCAGTAGTACGAAATTACAACAGATTAACGGGAGCTCTGGAAACACCATATATTTT.

This sequence joins TRBV28 and TRBJ2-1; the match to TRBD2 covers 7 bases. Germline values: CDR1 MDHEN, CDR2 SYDVKM. V trimming: 5 bases; J trimming: 6 bases; junction bases outside the gene matches: 4. The CDR3 runs to 13 residues. The CDR3 loop is CASSRDYFNEQFF. As DNA, the CDR3 is TGTGCCAGCAGTAGGGACTACTTCAATGAGCAGTTCTTC. Based on the CDR3 plus reference TRBV28 and TRBJ2-1, the full variable domain is DVKVTQSSRYLVKRTGEKVFLECVQDMDHENMFWYRQDPGLGLRLIYFSYDVKMKEKGDIPEGYSVSREKKERFSLILESASTNQTSMYLCASSRDYFNEQFFGPGTRLTVL.

The V call is TRBV6-5, the J call TRBJ2-7, with 8 bases aligning to TRBD2. Germline trimming cut 0 bases from V and 2 bases from J; bases unmatched to any gene: 6. This CDR3 has 16 residues. Germline CDR1 and CDR2: MNHEY and SVGAGI. The CDR3 reads CASSYSQREFTYEQYF. DNA for the CDR3: TGTGCCAGCAGTTACTCGCAGCGGGAGTTCACCTACGAGCAGTACTTC.

The rearrangement uses TRBV28 and TRBJ2-7, with 8 bases matching TRBD1. This CDR3 has 15 residues. Unmatched junction bases numbered 7, after V lost 3 bases and J lost 3 bases. CDR1 is MDHEN and CDR2 is SYDVKM in the germline V gene. The chain's CDR3 is CASSFGTGALYEQYF. The CDR3, as DNA: TGTGCCAGCAGTTTCGGGACAGGTGCGCTCTACGAGCAGTACTTC.

There are a few counts of this clone. The J gene is TRBJ1-3, the V gene TRBV3-1 (or the pseudogene TRBV3-2); perhaps TRBD1 as D (6 bases). The CDR3 has 17 residues. The V gene lost 3 bases and the J gene lost 0 bases, with 15 bases spanning the gap. CDR1 and CDR2 (germline): LGHDT, YNNKEL (reference sequence). The chain's CDR3 is CASSHMARGSSGNTIYF. The DNA of the CDR3 is TGTGCCAGCAGCCATATGGCGAGGGGGAGCTCTGGAAACACCATATATTTT.

This chain connects TRBV12-3 or TRBV12-4 to TRBJ2-1; the match to TRBD1 covers 10 bases. V lost 6 bases and J lost 9; bases outside the gene matches: 2. CDR3 length: 12 residues. The CDR3 is CASRGQGREQFF. CDR3 DNA: TGTGCCAGCAGGGGACAGGGGCGTGAGCAGTTCTTC.

This chain joins TRBV7-2 and TRBJ2-3, with 10 bases fitting TRBD2. Germline loops: CDR1 SGHTA, CDR2 FQGNSA. Losses at the gene ends were 2 bases for V and 5 bases for J; bases not matched to a gene: 7. There are 16 residues in the CDR3. CDR3 protein: CASSLLIAGGKDTQYF. The CDR3 DNA sequence: TGTGCCAGCAGCTTACTGATAGCGGGAGGTAAAGATACGCAGTATTTT.

This chain joins TRBV2 and TRBJ1-4; 7 nucleotides align to TRBD1. The V segment lost 3 bases and the J segment 1 base; nucleotides outside the gene matches: 5. The CDR3 runs to 16 residues. Looked up from germline, CDR1 is SNHLY and CDR2 is FYNNEI. CDR3 sequence reads: CASSETGLGTNEKLFF. CDR3 DNA sequence: TGTGCCAGCAGTGAGACAGGGTTAGGAACTAATGAAAAACTGTTTTTT.

This clone has a single count. This chain joins TRBV2 and TRBJ1-5; D gene unclear. Trimming cost V 1 base and J 5 bases, with 9 bases left between them. The germline V gene encodes CDR1 SNHLY and CDR2 FYNNEI. This CDR3 contains 14 residues. The CDR3 DNA follows: TGTGCCAGCAGTGAAGTGAGCTCGGATCAGCCCCAGCATTTT. It specifies CASSEVSSDQPQHF. Using reference TRBV2 and TRBJ1-5 for the parts outside the CDR3, the full variable domain is EPEVTQTPSHQVTQMGQEVILRCVPISNHLYFYWYRQILGQKVEFLVSFYNNEISEKSEIFDDQFSVERPDGSNFTLKIRSTKLEDSAMYFCASSEVSSDQPQHFGDGTRLSIL.